The present T cell receptor (beta chain) was sequenced within a study of beta chain features in type 1 diabetes. General study results and limits: All four CD4+ subsets from Type 1 diabetes patients carried moderately but significantly shorter TCRB CDR3s. Overrepresentation of cells with high TCR expression could result from cDNA sequencing. Naive, central memory and regulatory TCRB repertoires appeared more similar among patients than healthy donors.

The study reverse transcribed the entire isolated RNA, so it sequenced expressed TCRB transcripts. TCRdb keeps only in-frame clones here, not all; method: immunoSEQ multiplex PCR. Found here are a few hundred thousand clones, 10% to 15% of them singletons; the top ten hold 0.01%. This clone has a handful of counts. Its antigen is undetermined. Germline CDR1 is SQVTM and CDR2 is ANQGSEA. The germline V and J ends were trimmed by 1 base and 1 base, with 4 bases remaining between them. The CDR3 contains 12 residues. The clonotype was recovered from a woman aged 18-29 years with type 1 diabetes. This chain uses TRBV29-1 with TRBJ1-1; no clear D gene. Sequenced material: naive CD4+ T cells from blood. The CDR3 region has the DNA TGCAGCGTTGAAGGGGCGAACACTGAAGCTTTCTTT. Its translation: CSVEGANTEAFF.